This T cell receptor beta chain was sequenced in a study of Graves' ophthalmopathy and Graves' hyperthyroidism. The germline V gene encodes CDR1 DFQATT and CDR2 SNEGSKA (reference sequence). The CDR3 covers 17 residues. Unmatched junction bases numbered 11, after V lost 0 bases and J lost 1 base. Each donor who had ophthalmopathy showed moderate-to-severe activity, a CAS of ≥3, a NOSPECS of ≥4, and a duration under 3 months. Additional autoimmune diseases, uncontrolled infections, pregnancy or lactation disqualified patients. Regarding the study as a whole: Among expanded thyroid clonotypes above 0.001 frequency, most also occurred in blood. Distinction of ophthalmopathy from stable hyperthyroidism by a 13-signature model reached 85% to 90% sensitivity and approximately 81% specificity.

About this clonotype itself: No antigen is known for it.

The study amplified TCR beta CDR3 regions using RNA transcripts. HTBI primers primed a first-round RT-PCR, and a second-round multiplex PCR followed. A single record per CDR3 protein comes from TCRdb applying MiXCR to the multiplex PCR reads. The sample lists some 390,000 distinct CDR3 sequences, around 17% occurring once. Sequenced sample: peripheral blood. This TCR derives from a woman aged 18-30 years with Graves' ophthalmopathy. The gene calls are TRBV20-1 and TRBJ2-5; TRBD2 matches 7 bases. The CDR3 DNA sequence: TGCAGTGCTAGAGAGGTACCCTCGTGGGAGGGCCAAGAGACCCAGTACTTC. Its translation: CSAREVPSWEGQETQYF.